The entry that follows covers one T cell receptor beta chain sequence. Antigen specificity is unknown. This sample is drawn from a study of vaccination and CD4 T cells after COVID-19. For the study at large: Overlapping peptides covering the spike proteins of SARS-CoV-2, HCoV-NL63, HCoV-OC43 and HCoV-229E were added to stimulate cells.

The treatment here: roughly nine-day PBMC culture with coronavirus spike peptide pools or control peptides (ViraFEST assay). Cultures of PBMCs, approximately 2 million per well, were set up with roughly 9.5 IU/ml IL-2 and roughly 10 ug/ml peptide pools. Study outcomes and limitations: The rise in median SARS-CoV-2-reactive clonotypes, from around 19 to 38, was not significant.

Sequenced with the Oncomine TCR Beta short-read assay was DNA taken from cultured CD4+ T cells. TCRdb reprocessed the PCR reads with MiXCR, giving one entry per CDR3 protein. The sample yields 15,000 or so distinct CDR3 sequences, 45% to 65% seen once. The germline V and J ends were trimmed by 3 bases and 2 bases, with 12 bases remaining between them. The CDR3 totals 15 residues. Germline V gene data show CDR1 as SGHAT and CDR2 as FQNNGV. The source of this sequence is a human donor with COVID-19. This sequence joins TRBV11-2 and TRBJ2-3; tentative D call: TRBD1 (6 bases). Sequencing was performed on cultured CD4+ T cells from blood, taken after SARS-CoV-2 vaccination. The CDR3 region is CASSLTGHTTDTQYF. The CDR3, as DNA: TGTGCCAGCAGCTTGACGGGACACACCACAGATACGCAGTATTTT. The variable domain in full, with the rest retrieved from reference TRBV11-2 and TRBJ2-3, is EAGVAQSPRYKIIEKRQSVAFWCNPISGHATLYWYQQILGQGPKLLIQFQNNGVVDDSQLPKDRFSAERLKGVDSTLKIQPAKLEDSAVYLCASSLTGHTTDTQYFGPGTRLTVL.